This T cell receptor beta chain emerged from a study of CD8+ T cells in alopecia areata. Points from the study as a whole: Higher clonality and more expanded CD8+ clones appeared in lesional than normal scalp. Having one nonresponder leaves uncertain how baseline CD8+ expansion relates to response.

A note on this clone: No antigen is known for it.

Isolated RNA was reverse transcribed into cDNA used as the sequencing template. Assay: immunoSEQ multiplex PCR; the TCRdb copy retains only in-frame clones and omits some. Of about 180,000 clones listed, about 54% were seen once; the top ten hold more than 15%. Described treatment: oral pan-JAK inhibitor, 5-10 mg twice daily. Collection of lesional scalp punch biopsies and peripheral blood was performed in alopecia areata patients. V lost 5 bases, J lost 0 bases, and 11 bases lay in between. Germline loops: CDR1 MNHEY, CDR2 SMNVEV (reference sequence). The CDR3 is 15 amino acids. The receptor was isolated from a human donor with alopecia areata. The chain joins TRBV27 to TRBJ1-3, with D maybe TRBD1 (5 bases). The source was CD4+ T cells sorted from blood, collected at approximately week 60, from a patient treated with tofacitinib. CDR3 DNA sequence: TGTGCCAGCAGTCCGAGACAGTCCTCTGGAAACACCATATATTTT. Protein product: CASSPRQSSGNTIYF.